The T cell receptor beta chain under discussion was sequenced for a study of blood T cell repertoires in COVID-19. Whole-study context: Some COVID-19 samples were acute and others convalescent; all came from the United States, Italy and Spain.

This CDR3 is 15 amino acids long. The V gene end was trimmed by 5 bases and the J gene end by 3 bases; junction bases not matched to a gene: 5. Germline V gene lookup returns CDR1 LGHDT and CDR2 YNNKEL (reference sequence). Source study methods: Estimation of nucleated cell counts relied on the amplification of reference gene primers. Only in-frame clones appear in the TCRdb table, and some are missing; sequencing was by immunoSEQ multiplex PCR. V, J and clone size were drawn from that table, and D and trimming were deduced from the DNA. Among about 300,000 clones listed, about 88% were seen once. The chain couples TRBV3-1 (or the pseudogene TRBV3-2) to TRBJ2-7, with 12 bases that match TRBD2. This TCR was recovered from a human donor with COVID-19, enrolled during active disease. The donor label of this sample is uncertain. Sequenced input: peripheral blood. The CDR3 loop is CASSSGLAGVYEQYF. In DNA, the CDR3 is TGTGCCAGCAGCTCGGGACTAGCGGGTGTCTACGAGCAGTACTTC.